This TCR beta chain was found in a study of blood T cell repertoires in COVID-19. Overall study: Sites across the United States, Italy and Spain contributed samples from acute and convalescent COVID-19.

The protocol was immunoSEQ multiplex PCR, while the TCRdb copy is restricted to in-frame clones and leaves out a portion. This table has around 300,000 clones, about nine tenths appearing once. J was trimmed by 9 bases and V by 2 bases; bases with no gene match: 8. Germline values: CDR1 SGHNT, CDR2 YYREEE (reference sequence). The CDR3 has 16 amino acids. The sequence came from a woman between 35 and 50 years old who had recovered from COVID-19. The chain is built from TRBV5-4 and TRBJ2-1; 13 bases align to TRBD2. What was sequenced was PBMCs or T cells enriched from blood (not recorded which). The DNA for the CDR3 is TGTGCCAGCAGCTTCTCGACTAGCGGGAGGTTCACTGAGCAGTTCTTC. Translating it yields CASSFSTSGRFTEQFF.